The 16 T cell receptor beta chains presented below share a single source sample, sequenced in a study of CXCR3-negative and CXCR3-positive naive CD8 T cells. The authors made the TRB cDNA libraries by 5' RACE using UMI labels. TCRdb reprocessed the 5' RACE reads and stores each CDR3 protein as one record, lacking DNA. The sample table sets out approximately 49,000 distinct CDR3 sequences. Source material: memory CD8+ T cells from blood. The receptors derive from a human donor in good health. Some clones in this sample may be carry-over from other donors' samples.

The chain joins TRBV29-1 to TRBJ1-2; with no DNA, the TCRdb D assignment of TRBD1 cannot be verified. CDR3 length: 13 amino acids. In germline, CDR1 is SQVTM, CDR2 ANQGSEA. CDR3 in amino acids: CSVEFSGGFGYTF.

The CDR3 reads CASSLTGGDEQYF. The chain joins TRBV7-3 to TRBJ2-7; the D gene TCRdb calls, TRBD2, cannot be checked with no DNA. CDR1 and CDR2 (germline): SGHTA, FQGTGA. This CDR3 is 13 amino acids long. Using reference TRBV7-3 and TRBJ2-7 for the parts outside the CDR3, the full variable domain is GAGVSQTPSNKVTEKGKYVELRCDPISGHTALYWYRQSLGQGPEFLIYFQGTGAADDSGLPNDRFFAVRPEGSVSTLKIQRTERGDSAVYLCASSLTGGDEQYFGPGTRLTVT.

The rearrangement joins TRBV5-5 to TRBJ2-2; no DNA is available, so the TRBD2 call from TCRdb remains unchecked. The CDR3 is made up of 14 amino acids. Germline CDR1 is SGHKS and CDR2 is YYEKEE (reference sequence). The CDR3 spells CASSGTSGTGELFF.

The chain has TRBV28 and TRBJ1-5. There are 15 residues in the CDR3. The germline CDR1 and CDR2 sequences are MDHEN and SYDVKM. The CDR3 here is CASSLSRDTYQPQHF.

The gene calls are TRBV10-3 and TRBJ2-3; TCRdb's assignment of TRBD1 cannot be checked, as there is no DNA. The CDR3 covers 17 residues. CDR1 is ENHRY and CDR2 is SYGVKD in the germline V gene. CDR3 in amino acids: CAISSPGAADRQHTQYF.

The genes are TRBV15 and TRBJ2-1; TCRdb proposes TRBD1, but this gene call is untestable without DNA. This CDR3 is 14 amino acids long. CDR1 is LNHNV, CDR2 YYDKDF, per germline (reference sequence). CDR3 protein: CATSQDTARNEQFF.

V gene TRBV28 combines with J gene TRBJ2-1; TCRdb names TRBD1, which stays unverified in the absence of DNA. There are 15 residues in the CDR3. CDR1 and CDR2 (germline): MDHEN, SYDVKM. CDR3: CASSFSDRAYNEQFF.

The chain has TRBV28 and TRBJ2-5; the D call of TRBD2 rests on TCRdb alone, since no DNA is present to check it. There are 18 residues in the CDR3. CDR1 MDHEN and CDR2 SYDVKM come from the germline V gene. CDR3 amino acids: CASSFRPGTSDPQETQYF.

This clonotype is identified as medium-sized from frequency. The chain recombines TRBV29-1 with TRBJ2-1; lacking DNA, the TRBD1 call made by TCRdb goes unchecked. Looked up from germline, CDR1 is SQVTM and CDR2 is ANQGSEA. The CDR3 loop spans 13 amino acids. The CDR3: CSVEQGSYNEQFF.

V usage is TRBV29-1 and J usage is TRBJ2-7; absent DNA, TCRdb's TRBD1 call cannot be checked. Germline V CDR1 and CDR2: SQVTM, ANQGSEA. The CDR3 is 11 residues long. This CDR3 is CSVGWGVEQYF.

The CDR3 spells CSPTDSLVAKNIQYF. This chain joins TRBV29-1 and TRBJ2-4; the D call from TCRdb, TRBD1, cannot be confirmed without DNA. This CDR3 has 15 residues. CDR1 SQVTM and CDR2 ANQGSEA come from the germline V gene.

The V gene is TRBV7-3, the J gene TRBJ1-1; TCRdb selects TRBD1, and the lack of DNA leaves this call unchecked. The CDR3 is 15 amino acids. Germline V lookup: CDR1 SGHTA, CDR2 FQGTGA. CDR3 protein: CASSLTGQSNTEAFF.

This chain joins TRBV29-1 and TRBJ2-2; TCRdb picks TRBD1, but there is no DNA to check that call. The CDR3 runs to 13 residues. Germline values: CDR1 SQVTM, CDR2 ANQGSEA. The CDR3 loop reads CSVEARERGELFF.

The V call is TRBV7-3, the J call TRBJ2-5; lacking DNA, the TRBD1 call made by TCRdb goes unchecked. CDR3 length equals 15 residues. CDR1 and CDR2 (germline): SGHTA, FQGTGA. CDR3 protein: CASSPLGQKIETQYF.

V usage is TRBV14 and J usage is TRBJ2-1. Germline V gene sequence: CDR1 SGHDN, CDR2 FVKESK. The CDR3 runs to 16 residues. The CDR3 loop is CASSLEHSSAYNEQFF.

This chain links TRBV29-1 with TRBJ2-7; there is no DNA to check the TCRdb D call of TRBD1. The CDR3 has 13 residues. The germline V gene has CDR1 SQVTM and CDR2 ANQGSEA. The CDR3 region is CSVEEEGAYEQYF.